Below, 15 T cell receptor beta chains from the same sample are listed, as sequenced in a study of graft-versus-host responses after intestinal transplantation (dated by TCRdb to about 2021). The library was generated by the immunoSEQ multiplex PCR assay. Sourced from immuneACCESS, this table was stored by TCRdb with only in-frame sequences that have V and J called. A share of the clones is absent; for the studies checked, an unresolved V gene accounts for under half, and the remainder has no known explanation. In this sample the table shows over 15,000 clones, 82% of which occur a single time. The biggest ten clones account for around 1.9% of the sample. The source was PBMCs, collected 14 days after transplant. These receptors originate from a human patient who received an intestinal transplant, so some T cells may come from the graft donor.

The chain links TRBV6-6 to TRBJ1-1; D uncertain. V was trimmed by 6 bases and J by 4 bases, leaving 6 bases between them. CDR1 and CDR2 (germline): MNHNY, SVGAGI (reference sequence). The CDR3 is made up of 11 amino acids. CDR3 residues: CASRGGTEAFF. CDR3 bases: TGTGCCAGCAGAGGAGGCACTGAAGCTTTCTTT.

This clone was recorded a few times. CDR3 DNA: TGTGCCAGCAGCTCCGTGTCCAGGACTAGCGGGGCCCCGTACCAAGAGACCCAGTACTTC. Translating gives CASSSVSRTSGAPYQETQYF. The chain employs TRBV7-3 and TRBJ2-5; 12 bases line up with TRBD2. V lost 4 bases to trimming and J lost 0 bases; unmatched junction nucleotides: 15. This CDR3 is 20 amino acids long. Germline CDR1 SGHTA, CDR2 FQGTGA.

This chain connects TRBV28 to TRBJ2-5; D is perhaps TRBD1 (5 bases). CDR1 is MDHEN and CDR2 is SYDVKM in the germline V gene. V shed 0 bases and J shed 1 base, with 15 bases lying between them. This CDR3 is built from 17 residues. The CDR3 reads CASSLWGLWQTQETQYF. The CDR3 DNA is TGTGCCAGCAGTTTATGGGGGCTGTGGCAGACCCAAGAGACCCAGTACTTC.

CDR3 bases: TGTGCCAGCTCAAGGGGACTAGCGGGGTACAATGAGCAGTTCTTC. It translates to CASSRGLAGYNEQFF. This chain connects TRBV18 to TRBJ2-1, with TRBD2 matching over 13 bases. Germline CDR1 reads KGHSH; CDR2 reads LQKENI. Trimming at V came to 5 bases and at J to 4 bases, leaving 2 bases not matched to a gene. This CDR3 region has 15 residues.

Here the CDR3 DNA reads TGTGCCAGCAGCGAGAGGAGGGACGAAGGACTAGCGGGGTACAATGAGCAGTTCTTC. Encoded protein: CASSERRDEGLAGYNEQFF. The chain joins TRBV9 to TRBJ2-1; 12 bases agree with TRBD2. The CDR3 has 19 residues. CDR1 and CDR2 (germline): SGDLS, YYNGEE. Germline trimming cut 3 bases from V and 4 bases from J; bases unmatched to any gene: 14.

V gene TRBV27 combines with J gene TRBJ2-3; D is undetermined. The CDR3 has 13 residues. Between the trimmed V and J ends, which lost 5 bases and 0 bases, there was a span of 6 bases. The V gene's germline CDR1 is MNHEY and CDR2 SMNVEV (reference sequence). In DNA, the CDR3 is TGTGCCAGCAGTGAGGACAGCACAGATACGCAGTATTTT. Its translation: CASSEDSTDTQYF.

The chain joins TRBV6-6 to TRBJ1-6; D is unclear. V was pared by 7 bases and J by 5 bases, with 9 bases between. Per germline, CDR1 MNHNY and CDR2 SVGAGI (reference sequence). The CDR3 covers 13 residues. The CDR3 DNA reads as TGTGCCAGCACGGGATTAGATAATTCACCCCTCCACTTT. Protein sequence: CASTGLDNSPLHF.

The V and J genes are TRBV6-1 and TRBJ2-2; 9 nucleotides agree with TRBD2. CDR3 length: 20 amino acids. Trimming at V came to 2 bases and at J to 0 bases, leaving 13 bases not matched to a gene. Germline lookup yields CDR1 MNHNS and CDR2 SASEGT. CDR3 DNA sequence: TGTGCCAGCAGTGAAAAGGCGAGGGGTTTAGCGGGAGCGAACACCGGGGAGCTGTTTTTT. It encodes CASSEKARGLAGANTGELFF.

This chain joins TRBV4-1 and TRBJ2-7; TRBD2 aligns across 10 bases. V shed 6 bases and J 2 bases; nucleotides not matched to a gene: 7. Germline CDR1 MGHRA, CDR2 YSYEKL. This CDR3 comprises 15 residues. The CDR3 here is CASSQRGGSTYEQYF. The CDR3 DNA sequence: TGCGCCAGCAGTCAGCGGGGGGGCAGCACCTACGAGCAGTACTTC.

CDR3 protein: CASSRGETQYF. The CDR3 bases are TGTGCCAGCTCACGAGGGGAGACCCAGTACTTC. This rearrangement joins TRBV18 to TRBJ2-5; maybe TRBD2 (5 bases). V was pared by 4 bases and J by 5 bases, with 5 bases between. The CDR3 covers 11 residues. CDR1 KGHSH and CDR2 LQKENI come from the germline V gene.

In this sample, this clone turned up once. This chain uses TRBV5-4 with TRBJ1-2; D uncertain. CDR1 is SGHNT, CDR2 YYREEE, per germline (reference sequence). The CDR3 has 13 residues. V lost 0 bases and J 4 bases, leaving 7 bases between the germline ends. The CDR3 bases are TGTGCCAGCAGCTTGGGGGAGGGCTATGGCTACACCTTC. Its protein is CASSLGEGYGYTF.

CDR3 protein: CASSPGTNPYNEQFF. Here the CDR3 DNA reads TGCGCCAGCAGCCCTGGGACTAACCCCTACAATGAGCAGTTCTTC. The genes are TRBV10-1 and TRBJ2-1; the match to TRBD2 covers 7 bases. The junction had 7 bases not matched to a gene; V was cut back by 6 bases and J by 2 bases. Germline values: CDR1 WNHNN, CDR2 SYGVQD (reference sequence). CDR3 length equals 15 residues.

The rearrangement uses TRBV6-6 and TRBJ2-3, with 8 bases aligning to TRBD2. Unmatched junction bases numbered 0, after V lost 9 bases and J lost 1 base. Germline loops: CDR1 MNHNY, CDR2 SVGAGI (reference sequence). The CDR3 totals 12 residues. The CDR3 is CARLAGTDTQYF. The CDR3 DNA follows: TGTGCCAGACTAGCGGGCACAGATACGCAGTATTTT.

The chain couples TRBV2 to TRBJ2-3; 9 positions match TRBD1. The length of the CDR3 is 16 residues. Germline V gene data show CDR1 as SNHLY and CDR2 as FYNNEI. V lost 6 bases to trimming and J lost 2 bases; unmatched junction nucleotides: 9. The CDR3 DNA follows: TGTGCCAGCAGGCCCGGGACAGGGCCCGACACAGATACGCAGTATTTT. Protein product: CASRPGTGPDTDTQYF.

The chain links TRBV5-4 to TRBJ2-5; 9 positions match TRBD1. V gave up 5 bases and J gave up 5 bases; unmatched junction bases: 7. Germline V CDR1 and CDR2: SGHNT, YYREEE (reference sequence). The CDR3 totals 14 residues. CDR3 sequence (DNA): TGTGCCAGCAGGCCAGGGGGGACAGGGGAGACCCAGTACTTC. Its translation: CASRPGGTGETQYF.